This T cell receptor (beta chain) was obtained from a study of CD8+ T cells in alopecia areata. Study context: Among treated patients, severity was scored by affected scalp area percentage.

Documented treatment: oral pan-JAK inhibitor, 5-10 mg twice daily. Reverse transcription of extracted RNA yielded cDNA, which provided the sequencing template. Generated by immunoSEQ multiplex PCR, the TCRdb table keeps only in-frame clones and is missing some. The data show 150,000 to 250,000 clones, about three fifths seen once. The sequences come from CD4+ T cells sorted from blood, collected at week 4, from a patient treated with tofacitinib. The source is a human donor with alopecia areata.

CDR3 coding DNA: TGCGCCAGCAGCCCTATTCACAGGGGCAATCAGCCCCAGCATTTT. This encodes CASSPIHRGNQPQHF. This chain joins TRBV4-1 and TRBJ1-5; D perhaps matches TRBD1 (6 bases). The V gene lost 4 bases and the J gene lost 2 bases, with 12 bases spanning the gap. This CDR3 is 15 amino acids long. Germline assignment: CDR1 MGHRA and CDR2 YSYEKL.